This T cell receptor beta chain stems from a study of shared clonotypes between healthy human individuals. Regarding the study as a whole: Of the naive CD4 clonotypes, roughly 5% were shared across a handful of donors. Naive subsets generally exceeded memory subsets in estimated richness.

Authors' analysis steps: ImmunoSEQ output held junction-only sequences without quality scores, so filtering differed. Profiling relied on immunoSEQ multiplex PCR, and the TCRdb table lists in-frame clones only, not all of them. D and trimming come from the DNA, and the V and J calls and clone size come from that table. The sample contains roughly 810,000 clones, around 96% of which appear only once. About this clone itself: The antigen is not known.

Naive CD8 populations comprised CD45RO-negative cells positively selected for CCR7, excluding terminally differentiated effector memory CD45RA+ cells. Source material: naive CD8+ T cells sorted from blood. The TCR sequence derives from a man younger than 40 in good health.

The CDR3, as DNA: TGCGCCAGCAGCCAAAGGTCAGAGACCCAGTACTTC. It codes for CASSQRSETQYF. V and J are TRBV4-1 and TRBJ2-5, with D unresolved. The CDR3 contains 12 residues. CDR1 is MGHRA and CDR2 is YSYEKL in the germline V gene. Trimming shortened V by 2 bases and J by 4 bases, and 5 bases separated the two germline ends.